A selection of T cell receptor beta chains follows, all from one sample in a study of tumour-infiltrating T cells in Burkitt lymphoma. Libraries were prepared by immunoSEQ multiplex PCR; TCRdb keeps only in-frame clonotypes and omits some of them. Among some 13,000 clones listed, 85% were seen once. Sequenced sample: tumor tissue. These receptors originate from a human donor with diffuse large B-cell lymphoma. The CDR3 runs from the conserved cysteine through the conserved F or W. D genes are given only for firm matches. Some rows mark clone size as missing; the rest say once, few, many or name a class of expanded clone.

size	V	D	J	DNA	CDR3
NA	TRBV20-1	NA	TRBJ2-5	TGCAGTGTGGCTCGAGAGACCCAGTACTTC	CSVARETQYF
NA	TRBV7-6	NA	TRBJ2-7	TGTGCCAGCAGCTTAGTGGCAGCGGTGGGCTACGAGCAGTACTTC	CASSLVAAVGYEQYF
NA	TRBV4-3	TRBD2	TRBJ2-2	TGCGCCAGCAGCCCAGATAGCGGGAGGACTACCGGGGAGCTGTTTTTT	CASSPDSGRTTGELFF
medium-sized	TRBV9	NA	TRBJ2-1	TGTGCCAGCAGCGCCTTAGGAGTTTTGGAGAATGAGCAGTTCTTC	CASSALGVLENEQFF
once	TRBV11-2	NA	TRBJ2-6	TGTGCCAGCAGCTTAGTTCGGAGGGTAACAGGGGCCAACGTCCTGACTTTC	CASSLVRRVTGANVLTF
NA	TRBV6-1	NA	TRBJ2-7	TGTGCCAGCAGTGAGGCCTGGGGGATGGGCTCCTACGAGCAGTACTTC	CASSEAWGMGSYEQYF
NA	TRBV5-4	TRBD1	TRBJ2-7	TGTGCCAGCAGCCGCCCCGGGACAGGGATGTACGAGCAGTACTTC	CASSRPGTGMYEQYF
NA	TRBV2	NA	TRBJ2-4	TGTGCCAGCAGTGAATGGTCCGCCGATCAGTACTTC	CASSEWSADQYF
NA	TRBV7-9	TRBD1	TRBJ2-7	TGTGCCAGCAGCTTAGAGTTAGGACAGGTCTACGAGCAGTACTTC	CASSLELGQVYEQYF
once	TRBV15	NA	TRBJ1-2	TGTGCCACCAGCAGAGCCCCGGGGAGCAATCACCCCTATGGCTACACCTTC	CATSRAPGSNHPYGYTF
NA	TRBV10-3	TRBD1	TRBJ2-7	TGTGCCATCAGTGAGTTAGGGACAGGGGCCCCCTACGAGCAGTACTTC	CAISELGTGAPYEQYF
NA	TRBV18	TRBD1	TRBJ1-1	TGTGCCAGCTCACCCTTCACAGGGGACACTGAAGCTTTCTTT	CASSPFTGDTEAFF
NA	TRBV27	NA	TRBJ1-1	TGTGCCAGCAGTTTATCGGCGACAATGGTCTTGAGCGGTGAAGCTTTCTTT	CASSLSATMVLSGEAFF
NA	TRBV4-3	TRBD2	TRBJ2-7	TGCGCCAGCAGCCAAGGAGGTAGCGGGTACTACGAGCAGTACTTC	CASSQGGSGYYEQYF
NA	TRBV5-1	TRBD1	TRBJ2-7	TGCGCCAGCAGCCGGGGACAGGGGGCTAGCTTGACCTACGAGCAGTACTTC	CASSRGQGASLTYEQYF
NA	TRBV19	NA	TRBJ1-5	TGTGCCAGTAGTATGATGGGGGAATGGGATCAGCCCCAGCATTTT	CASSMMGEWDQPQHF
NA	TRBV9	NA	TRBJ2-3	TGTGCCAGCAGCCAGAGTGGGGGGGCCAGCTCTAGCACAGATACGCAGTATTTT	CASSQSGGASSSTDTQYF
NA	TRBV4-3	NA	TRBJ1-2	TGCGCCAGCAGCCCTCTTGAGACAGCGGAAATTTCTAACTATGGCTACACCTTC	CASSPLETAEISNYGYTF
NA	TRBV6-5	NA	TRBJ1-1	TGTGCCAGCAGAAGACAGGTGAACACTGAAGCTTTCTTT	CASRRQVNTEAFF
NA	TRBV7-2	TRBD1	TRBJ2-7	TGTGCCAGCAGCCCAGGACAGGGGGCCAACTACGAGCAGTACTTC	CASSPGQGANYEQYF
NA	TRBV21-1	NA	TRBJ2-7	TGTGCCAGCAGCTCCCCTACTTCGGACAGGTTGACCTACGAGCAGTACTTC	CASSSPTSDRLTYEQYF
NA	TRBV27	NA	TRBJ2-7	TGTGTCAGCAGTTTAGCCCAAACCCCCTCCTACGAGCAGTACTTC	CVSSLAQTPSYEQYF
NA	TRBV2	NA	TRBJ1-1	TGTGCCAGCAGGTACTCTGACCCCACCATCACTGAAGCTTTCTTT	CASRYSDPTITEAFF
NA	TRBV14	NA	TRBJ1-4	TGTGCCAGCAGCCAAGGTCGACGGACGGTCACGGCAACTAATGAAAAACTGTTTTTT	CASSQGRRTVTATNEKLFF
few	TRBV7-3	TRBD2	TRBJ2-3	TGTGCCAGCAGCTTAGAGCGGCGGGGGGGCGGCCTAGATACGCAGTATTTT	CASSLERRGGGLDTQYF
NA	TRBV4-3	NA	TRBJ1-2	TGCGCCAGCAGCCAAGACTTCCAGGGAGGACGCGGCTACACCTTC	CASSQDFQGGRGYTF
NA	TRBV19	NA	TRBJ1-3	TGTGCCAGTAGTATGATAGTGTCAGCCTCTGGAAACACCATATATTTT	CASSMIVSASGNTIYF
NA	TRBV7-2	NA	TRBJ2-7	TGTGCCAGCAGCTTAGATTGGGGAGTGGGCGAGCAGTACTTC	CASSLDWGVGEQYF
NA	TRBV7-6	NA	TRBJ2-7	TGTGCCAGCAGCTTAGTGGAAGGCTACGAGCAGTACTTC	CASSLVEGYEQYF
NA	TRBV6-1	NA	TRBJ1-2	TGTGCCAGCAGTGAAGTGGGCAGCAGTAACTATGGCTACACCTTC	CASSEVGSSNYGYTF
NA	TRBV7-6	TRBD2	TRBJ2-3	TGTGCCAGCAGCCACCCCAAGGGGGGACTAGCGGGAGCTGATACGCAGTATTTT	CASSHPKGGLAGADTQYF
NA	TRBV29-1	NA	TRBJ2-7	TGCAGCGTTTTCCTGACTAGAGAGCAGTACTTC	CSVFLTREQYF
NA	TRBV28	TRBD2	TRBJ2-1	TGTGCCAGCAGTTGGGTCCCGGGACTAGCCGAATACAATGAGCAGTTCTTC	CASSWVPGLAEYNEQFF
NA	TRBV2	TRBD2	TRBJ2-5	TGTGCCAGCAGTGAAGCGGGTTTCGGGAGCGGGGAAGAGACCCAGTACTTC	CASSEAGFGSGEETQYF
NA	TRBV14	NA	TRBJ2-7	TGTGCCAGCAGCCAAGCTCTTGGTAGCTCCTACGAGCAGTACTTC	CASSQALGSSYEQYF
NA	TRBV27	NA	TRBJ2-2	TGTGCCAGCAGTTTTGTCATTAACACCGGGGAGCTGTTTTTT	CASSFVINTGELFF
NA	TRBV2	TRBD1	TRBJ2-3	TGTGCCAGCAAGTTGGCTTGGACAGGGTCCACAGATACGCAGTATTTT	CASKLAWTGSTDTQYF
NA	TRBV27	NA	TRBJ2-7	TGTGCCAGCAGCTCGGAAGGGGGGGGCGGCGAGCAGTACTTC	CASSSEGGGGEQYF
NA	TRBV7-9	NA	TRBJ1-1	TGTGCCAGCAGCCCGGGACCGACGAACACTGAAGCTTTCTTT	CASSPGPTNTEAFF
NA	TRBV7-2	TRBD1	TRBJ2-5	TGTGCCAGCAGCTTTTTCTCAGGGGGCGTAAAGACCCAGTACTTC	CASSFFSGGVKTQYF
once	TRBV6-6	NA	TRBJ1-5	TGTGCCAGCAGTTACTCGACACGCAATCAGCCCCAGCATTTT	CASSYSTRNQPQHF
NA	TRBV5-1	NA	TRBJ2-7	TGCGCCAGCAGGAGGACAGTAGACGAGCAGTACTTC	CASRRTVDEQYF
NA	TRBV5-5	TRBD1	TRBJ2-5	TGTGCCAGCAGCTTAGTTCCGGGACAGGGACATCAAGAGACCCAGTACTTC	CASSLVPGQGHQETQYF
NA	TRBV2	NA	TRBJ1-2	TGTGCCAGCAGTGAGGGGGCAGGTAATGACCGAAACACCTTC	CASSEGAGNDRNTF
NA	TRBV6-5	NA	TRBJ2-3	TGTGCCAGCAGACGACTCAGTTCAGGCACAGATACGCAGTATTTT	CASRRLSSGTDTQYF
NA	TRBV4-3	NA	TRBJ1-1	TGCGCCAGCAGAAGTGGGGGGTTGAACACTGAAGCTTTCTTT	CASRSGGLNTEAFF
NA	TRBV6-5	NA	TRBJ1-2	TGTGCCAGCAGTTACTCGACGACAGCTAACTATGGCTACACCTTC	CASSYSTTANYGYTF
few	TRBV6-1	NA	TRBJ2-7	TGTGCCAGCAGCTCATTGCAGGGGAGCGAGCAGTACTTC	CASSSLQGSEQYF
once	TRBV6-6	NA	TRBJ1-4	TGTGCCAGCAGATACCTTGAAAAACTATTTTTT	CASRYLEKLFF
few	TRBV5-6	NA	TRBJ1-1	TGTGCCAGCAGCTTGGCGTTAGAGGGGAGCACTGAAGCTTTCTTT	CASSLALEGSTEAFF
few	TRBV2	TRBD2	TRBJ2-5	TGTGCCAGCAGTATAGCGGGGGCGAGCGAGACCCAGTACTTC	CASSIAGASETQYF
NA	TRBV7-2	NA	TRBJ2-3	TGTGCCAGCAGCTTAGTAGCTAGTGGGAAAGATACGCAGTATTTT	CASSLVASGKDTQYF
NA	TRBV19	NA	TRBJ1-1	TGTGCCAGTAGGCATGCATCTGAAGCTTTCTTT	CASRHASEAFF